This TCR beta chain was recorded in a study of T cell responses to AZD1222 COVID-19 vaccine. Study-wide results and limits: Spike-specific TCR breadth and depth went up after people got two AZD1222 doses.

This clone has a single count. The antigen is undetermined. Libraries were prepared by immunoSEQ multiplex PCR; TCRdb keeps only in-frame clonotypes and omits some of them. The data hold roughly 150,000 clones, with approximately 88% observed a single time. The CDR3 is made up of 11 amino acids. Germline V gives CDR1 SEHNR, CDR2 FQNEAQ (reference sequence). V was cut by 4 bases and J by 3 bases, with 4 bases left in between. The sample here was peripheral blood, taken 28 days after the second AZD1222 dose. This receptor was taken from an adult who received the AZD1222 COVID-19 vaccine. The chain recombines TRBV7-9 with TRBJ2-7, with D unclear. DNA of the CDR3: TGTGCCAGCAGCTCCCACTACGAGCAGTACTTC. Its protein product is CASSSHYEQYF.